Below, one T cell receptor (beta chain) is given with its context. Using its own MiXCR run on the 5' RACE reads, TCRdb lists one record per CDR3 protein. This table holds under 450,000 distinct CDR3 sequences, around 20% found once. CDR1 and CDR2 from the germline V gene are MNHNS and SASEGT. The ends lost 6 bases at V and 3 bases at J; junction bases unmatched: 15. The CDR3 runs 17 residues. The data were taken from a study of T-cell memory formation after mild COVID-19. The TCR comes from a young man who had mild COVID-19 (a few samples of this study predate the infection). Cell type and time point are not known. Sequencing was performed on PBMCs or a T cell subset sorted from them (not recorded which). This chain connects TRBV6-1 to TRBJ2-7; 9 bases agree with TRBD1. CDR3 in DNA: TGTGCCAGCAGCCCCAAGCCAGGGACAGGGAGGAACTACGAGCAGTACGTC. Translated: CASSPKPGTGRNYEQYV.